Below are 18 T cell receptor beta chains sequenced from a single sample in a study of blood T cell repertoires in COVID-19. The data were produced by immunoSEQ multiplex PCR, yet TCRdb's version contains in-frame clones alone and is incomplete. The table shows approximately 250,000 clones, with approximately 86% occurring only once. Input material: peripheral blood. Receptor source: a woman in her sixties who had recovered from COVID-19.

The V gene is TRBV18, the J gene TRBJ2-1; 10 bases fit TRBD2. The germline CDR1 and CDR2 sequences are KGHSH and LQKENI. This CDR3 comprises 16 residues. With V trimmed by 2 bases and J by 4 bases, 5 bases remained unmatched. The CDR3 sequence: CASSPNSGGPYNEQFF. CDR3 DNA sequence: TGTGCCAGCTCACCAAATAGCGGGGGGCCTTACAATGAGCAGTTCTTC.

The chain is built from TRBV7-2 and TRBJ2-3; D unclear. The CDR3 is 12 amino acids. Between the trimmed V and J ends, which lost 4 bases and 5 bases, there was a span of 7 bases. Germline loops: CDR1 SGHTA, CDR2 FQGNSA. CDR3 sequence: CASSSQVDTQYF. CDR3 sequence (DNA): TGTGCCAGCAGCTCCCAGGTAGATACGCAGTATTTT.

V gene TRBV5-1 combines with J gene TRBJ2-1, with D possibly TRBD2 on 6 matching bases. V was cut by 4 bases and J by 0 bases, with 14 bases left in between. Germline CDR1 and CDR2: SGHRS and YFSETQ. CDR3 length: 16 residues. CDR3 nucleotide sequence: TGCGCCAGCAGCGAGGGACTCCGGAGCTCCTACAATGAGCAGTTCTTC. Amino acid sequence: CASSEGLRSSYNEQFF.

This clone turned up a few times. This chain links TRBV5-1 with TRBJ1-5; D is unresolved. The V end lost 4 bases, the J end lost 0 bases, and 8 bases lay between the germline ends. Germline CDR1 and CDR2: SGHRS and YFSETQ. The CDR3 totals 14 residues. CDR3 sequence: CASSPGDSNQPQHF. The CDR3 nucleotides read TGCGCCAGCAGCCCCGGGGATAGCAATCAGCCCCAGCATTTT.

J is TRBJ1-4 and V is TRBV2, with a tentative D call TRBD1 (5 bases). The CDR3 totals 13 residues. The germline V gene has CDR1 SNHLY and CDR2 FYNNEI. V gave up 7 bases and J gave up 5 bases, with 11 bases separating them. The CDR3 spells CASNRDFNEKLFF. CDR3 DNA: TGTGCCAGCAACCGGGACTTCAATGAAAAACTGTTTTTT.

The chain uses TRBV6-5 and TRBJ1-6; tentatively, D is TRBD1 (5 bases). V lost 1 base and J 8 bases, leaving 12 bases between the germline ends. CDR1 is MNHEY and CDR2 is SVGAGI in the germline V gene. The CDR3 spans 15 residues. CDR3 nucleotide sequence: TGTGCCAGCAGTTACTGGGCCCAGGGTGATTCACCCCTCCACTTT. Amino acid sequence: CASSYWAQGDSPLHF.

Only one count was recorded for this clone. The chain recombines TRBV28 with TRBJ1-4, with 7 bases matching TRBD1. The CDR3 has 16 amino acids. Trimming cost V 6 bases and J 0 bases; bases outside gene matches: 7. Germline values: CDR1 MDHEN, CDR2 SYDVKM. The CDR3 here is CASSLQGRTTNEKLFF. The CDR3 nucleotides read TGTGCCAGCAGCCTACAGGGGAGGACAACTAATGAAAAACTGTTTTTT.

V gene TRBV27 combines with J gene TRBJ1-2, with TRBD1 as a possible D gene (6 bases). V lost 4 bases, J lost 5 bases, and 17 bases lay in between. Per the germline V gene, CDR1 is MNHEY and CDR2 is SMNVEV (reference sequence). The CDR3 contains 15 residues. CDR3 protein: CASSSPTQGLYGYTF. In DNA form, the CDR3 reads TGTGCCAGCAGTTCCCCTACACAGGGATTGTATGGCTACACCTTC.

This clone turned up a few times. J is TRBJ1-3 and V is TRBV19; no definite D call. V gave up 6 bases and J gave up 3 bases, with 9 bases separating them. There are 13 residues in the CDR3. Germline CDR1 and CDR2: LNHDA and SQIVND (reference sequence). Here the CDR3 reads CASSLGGGNTIYF. In DNA form, the CDR3 reads TGTGCCAGTAGCCTAGGAGGTGGAAACACCATATATTTT.

There are a few counts of this clone. The chain is built from TRBV5-1 and TRBJ1-1; D is perhaps TRBD1 (5 bases). Trimming pared 0 bases from V and 3 bases from J, leaving 12 bases between. The CDR3 contains 15 residues. Germline lookup yields CDR1 SGHRS and CDR2 YFSETQ. This CDR3 reads CASSLGAREDTEAFF. CDR3 sequence (DNA): TGCGCCAGCAGCTTGGGGGCCAGGGAGGACACTGAAGCTTTCTTT. The full variable domain, rest sourced from reference TRBV5-1 and TRBJ1-1, is KAGVTQTPRYLIKTRGQQVTLSCSPISGHRSVSWYQQTPGQGLQFLFEYFSETQRNKGNFPGRFSGRQFSNSRSEMNVSTLELGDSALYLCASSLGAREDTEAFFGQGTRLTVV.

On this clone itself: Other DNA sequences in the same sample also yield this CDR3. The chain employs TRBV5-4 and TRBJ1-2; D is possibly TRBD1 (6 bases). V was trimmed by 3 bases and J by 5 bases, leaving 11 bases between them. The V gene's germline CDR1 is SGHNT and CDR2 YYREEE (reference sequence). This CDR3 has 13 amino acids. CDR3 coding DNA: TGTGCCAGCAGCTCACAGGGAGTATATGGCTACACCTTC. Its protein product is CASSSQGVYGYTF.

The chain joins TRBV5-1 to TRBJ2-5; 9 bases map to TRBD1. This CDR3 contains 14 residues. After removal of 3 bases from V and 3 bases from J, the junction contained 3 bases not matched to a gene. CDR1 and CDR2 (germline): SGHRS, YFSETQ. In DNA, the CDR3 is TGCGCCAGCAGCTCCACAGGGGGCGAAGAGACCCAGTACTTC. Amino acids: CASSSTGGEETQYF.

The chain uses TRBV10-2 and TRBJ2-5, with 12 bases identical to TRBD2. V gave up 4 bases and J gave up 5 bases; unmatched junction bases: 5. The CDR3 sequence is 15 residues long. Looked up from germline, CDR1 is WSHSY and CDR2 is SAAADI. CDR3 nucleotides: TGCGCCAGCAGTGGACTAGCGGGGGTGGAGGAGACCCAGTACTTC. Protein: CASSGLAGVEETQYF.

The CDR3 region has the DNA TGTGCCAGTAGTATAGGTAACAATGAGCAGTTCTTC. Translated, it gives CASSIGNNEQFF. The rearrangement joins TRBV19 to TRBJ2-1; D gene unclear. The CDR3 runs to 12 residues. Trimming left V 1 base short and J 5 bases short, with 3 bases between. CDR1 and CDR2 from the germline V gene are LNHDA and SQIVND (reference sequence).

The rearrangement uses TRBV19 and TRBJ2-3, with 7 positions matching TRBD1. CDR1 LNHDA and CDR2 SQIVND come from the germline V gene (reference sequence). This CDR3 comprises 16 residues. V trimming: 6 bases; J trimming: 4 bases; junction bases outside the gene matches: 13. The DNA for the CDR3 is TGTGCCAGTAGCCGACTCGACAGGGTCGGTTCAGATACGCAGTATTTT. It encodes CASSRLDRVGSDTQYF.

The chain joins TRBV7-9 to TRBJ2-1; D not resolved. Germline V gene sequence: CDR1 SEHNR, CDR2 FQNEAQ (reference sequence). The germline V and J ends were trimmed by 7 bases and 9 bases, with 13 bases remaining between them. This CDR3 has 12 residues. The CDR3 DNA follows: TGTGCCAGCAAATCCTCCGAGGTTGAGCAGTTCTTC. This gives the protein CASKSSEVEQFF.

With regard to this clone: One end of the junction fails to match germline, which may point to a read error. The CDR3 DNA is TGTGCCAGCAGCTTAGCGGGACAGGGGGCGTTGCTCTTC. Translating it yields CASSLAGQGALLF. V usage is TRBV7-2 and J usage is TRBJ2-1; 12 bases match TRBD1. Germline V gene sequence: CDR1 SGHTA, CDR2 FQGNSA. The CDR3 sequence is 13 residues long.

This chain connects TRBV27 to TRBJ1-2; TRBD1 is a possible D gene (6 bases). V lost 3 bases and J 0 bases, leaving 14 bases between the germline ends. CDR3 length equals 16 residues. CDR1 is MNHEY, CDR2 SMNVEV, per germline (reference sequence). The CDR3: CASSLGAGSANYGYTF. Written as DNA, the CDR3 is TGTGCCAGCAGTTTGGGGGCAGGTTCTGCTAACTATGGCTACACCTTC.